This T cell receptor (beta chain) was recorded in a study of blood T cell repertoires in COVID-19. Participants, 18 to 89 years old, spanned 25 or so US areas. Recovery meant two consecutive negative NP/OP PCR tests, professional clearance, or resolved symptoms. Sequencing used immunoSEQ multiplex PCR; TCRdb keeps in-frame clones, though not all of them. The sample includes over 150,000 clones, 87% of them seen just once. This clone came up once. Sequencing was performed on PBMCs or T cells enriched from blood (not recorded which). This receptor was obtained from a woman aged 25-40 years who had recovered from COVID-19.

The CDR3 spells CASSRLGQGGRTGELFF. The CDR3 DNA is TGCGCCAGCAGCCGTCTCGGACAGGGGGGTAGGACCGGGGAGCTGTTTTTT. The V gene is TRBV4-3, the J gene TRBJ2-2; 10 bases fit TRBD1. Germline V CDR1 and CDR2: LGHNA, YSLEER. With V trimmed by 4 bases and J by 5 bases, 10 bases remained unmatched. This CDR3 has 17 residues.